These 25 T cell receptor beta chains originate from one sample sequenced in a study of technical replicates of blood from a handful of donors. TCRdb's copy holds only in-frame clones and misses some; the assay was immunoSEQ multiplex PCR. The table shows 55,000 to 80,000 clones, with roughly 90% occurring only once. Sequencing used PBMCs. The receptors were sampled from a human donor in good health. Some clones in this sample may be carry-over from other donors' samples.

The J gene is TRBJ2-7, the V gene TRBV7-2; a weak D match, TRBD2 (5 bases). V gave up 0 bases and J gave up 7 bases, with 13 bases separating them. The CDR3 length is 14 residues. Per germline, CDR1 SGHTA and CDR2 FQGNSA. CDR3 loop: CASSLAAPPGEQYF. DNA for the CDR3: TGTGCCAGCAGCTTAGCGGCCCCCCCGGGGGAGCAGTACTTC. Full variable domain (missing parts from reference TRBV7-2 and TRBJ2-7): GAGVSQSPSNKVTEKGKDVELRCDPISGHTALYWYRQSLGQGLEFLIYFQGNSAPDKSGLPSDRFSAERTGGSVSTLTIQRTQQEDSAVYLCASSLAAPPGEQYFGPGTRLTVT.

This clone appeared a few times. The genes are TRBV25-1 and TRBJ1-5, with D unclear. Looked up from germline, CDR1 is MGHDK and CDR2 is SYGVNS. Between the trimmed V and J ends, which lost 4 bases and 0 bases, there was a span of 7 bases. The CDR3 spans 14 residues. The CDR3 sequence: CASSVGGSNQPQHF. The CDR3, as DNA: TGTGCCAGCAGTGTCGGAGGTAGCAATCAGCCCCAGCATTTT.

V is TRBV9 and J is TRBJ2-3; D perhaps matches TRBD2 (6 bases). V lost 1 base and J lost 0, with 15 bases in between. Germline CDR1 reads SGDLS; CDR2 reads YYNGEE. This CDR3 is built from 17 residues. The CDR3 DNA is TGTGCCAGCAGCGTAACACTAGCTTGGTGGAGCACAGATACGCAGTATTTT. It encodes CASSVTLAWWSTDTQYF. The variable domain in full, completed from reference TRBV9 and TRBJ2-3, reads DSGVTQTPKHLITATGQRVTLRCSPRSGDLSVYWYQQSLDQGLQFLIQYYNGEERAKGNILERFSAQQFPDLHSELNLSSLELGDSALYFCASSVTLAWWSTDTQYFGPGTRLTVL.

The chain links TRBV6-4 to TRBJ2-2; 9 bases match TRBD1. The CDR3 runs to 15 residues. V gave up 6 bases and J gave up 2 bases; unmatched junction bases: 4. Looked up from germline, CDR1 is MRHNA and CDR2 is SNTAGT. The CDR3: CASRPGQGNTGELFF. The CDR3 DNA sequence: TGTGCCAGCAGACCGGGACAGGGAAACACCGGGGAGCTGTTTTTT.

The V gene is TRBV5-6, the J gene TRBJ1-3, with D tentatively TRBD1 (5 bases). V shed 4 bases and J shed 1 base, with 9 bases lying between them. The germline V gene has CDR1 SGHDT and CDR2 YYEEEE. This CDR3 region has 14 residues. CDR3 protein: CASSSSGSGNTIYF. The CDR3 DNA follows: TGTGCCAGCAGCAGCTCAGGGTCTGGAAACACCATATATTTT.

This chain joins TRBV7-8 and TRBJ2-7; tentatively, D is TRBD1 (6 bases). The germline V gene has CDR1 SGHVS and CDR2 FQNEAQ. Trimming stripped 0 bases from V and 0 bases from J, with 9 bases between. The CDR3 spans 15 residues. The CDR3: CASSLAKDSSYEQYF. CDR3 nucleotide sequence: TGTGCCAGCAGCTTAGCTAAGGACAGCTCCTACGAGCAGTACTTC.

The rearrangement links TRBV14 to TRBJ1-3; 7 nucleotides agree with TRBD1. This CDR3 is built from 15 residues. Per the germline V gene, CDR1 is SGHDN and CDR2 is FVKESK. J lost 3 bases, V lost 2 bases, and 4 bases had no gene match. CDR3 in DNA: TGTGCCAGCAGCCAAAGACAGGGTTATGGAAACACCATATATTTT. Translation: CASSQRQGYGNTIYF.

The J gene is TRBJ2-3, the V gene TRBV21-1; no DNA check was done on the table's D call, TRBD2. TRBV21-1 counts as a pseudogene. The CDR3 is 19 residues long. The CDR3 region is CASTTPKRAGGPKTDTQYF. The CDR3 DNA sequence: TGTGCCAGCACCACGCCGAAAAGAGCGGGGGGGCCTAAAACAGATACGCAGTATTTT.

V is TRBV19 and J is TRBJ1-6, with no clear D. V shed 6 bases and J shed 8 bases, with 8 bases lying between them. Germline V lookup: CDR1 LNHDA, CDR2 SQIVND (reference sequence). CDR3 length equals 12 residues. The CDR3 region is CASRVSDSPLHF. CDR3 bases: TGTGCCAGTAGGGTATCGGATTCACCCCTCCACTTT.

The genes are TRBV6-4 and TRBJ2-3; D perhaps matches TRBD1 (8 bases). Looked up from germline, CDR1 is MRHNA and CDR2 is SNTAGT. V lost 3 bases to trimming and J lost 6 bases, with 10 bases between them. The CDR3 is 13 amino acids. The CDR3 loop is CASSEQGGDTQYF. CDR3 nucleotides: TGTGCCAGCAGTGAACAGGGGGGGGATACGCAGTATTTT.

The chain links TRBV10-3 to TRBJ1-6; D is undetermined. CDR1 and CDR2 from the germline V gene are ENHRY and SYGVKD. This CDR3 has 14 amino acids. The V gene lost 0 bases and the J gene lost 14 bases, with 14 bases spanning the gap. The CDR3 loop is CAISESGGFITLHF. DNA for the CDR3: TGTGCCATCAGTGAGTCTGGAGGGTTTATCACCCTCCACTTT.

This clone was counted once. This sequence joins TRBV19 and TRBJ2-7; D not certain. V shed 9 bases and J shed 0 bases, with 12 bases lying between them. The CDR3 is 13 residues long. CDR1 is LNHDA, CDR2 SQIVND, per germline (reference sequence). CDR3 residues: CASRDTISYEQYF. The CDR3 nucleotides read TGTGCCAGCAGAGACACAATCTCCTACGAGCAGTACTTC.

The chain is built from TRBV7-9 and TRBJ2-1; the match to TRBD1 covers 7 bases. Germline values: CDR1 SEHNR, CDR2 FQNEAQ (reference sequence). The length of the CDR3 is 17 residues. The V and J ends lost 2 bases and 5 bases, in that order; junction bases with no gene match: 12. The CDR3: CASSLQTGRHRDNEQFF. CDR3 bases: TGTGCCAGCAGCTTACAGACAGGGAGACATAGAGACAATGAGCAGTTCTTC.

This clone was recorded a few times. This chain links TRBV30 with TRBJ1-5, with D tentatively TRBD1 (5 bases). Trimming took 5 bases from V and 0 from J, leaving 11 bases between them. Germline-derived CDR1 and CDR2 are GTSNPN and SVGIG (reference sequence). The CDR3 is made up of 14 amino acids. The CDR3 DNA is TGTGCCTGGGCCGGGGGACTTAGCAATCAGCCCCAGCATTTT. This translates into CAWAGGLSNQPQHF. Drawing the rest from reference TRBV30 and TRBJ1-5, the complete variable domain is SQTIHQWPATLVQPVGSPLSLECTVEGTSNPNLYWYRQAAGRGLQLLFYSVGIGQISSEVPQNLSASRPQDRQFILSSKKLLLSDSGFYLCAWAGGLSNQPQHFGDGTRLSIL.

The genes are TRBV4-2 and TRBJ2-3; 16 bases agree with TRBD2. The CDR3 has 17 amino acids. CDR1 LGHNA and CDR2 YNFKEQ come from the germline V gene. J lost 4 bases, V lost 4 bases, and 5 bases had no gene match. The CDR3 region is CASSLGTSGGAADTQYF. CDR3 nucleotides: TGTGCCAGCAGCCTAGGGACTAGCGGGGGGGCGGCAGATACGCAGTATTTT.

This clone was seen a handful of times. The J gene is TRBJ2-3, the V gene TRBV6-1; TRBD2 aligns across 12 bases. The CDR3 has 17 amino acids. Germline CDR1 and CDR2: MNHNS and SASEGT. Unmatched junction bases numbered 3, after V lost 1 base and J lost 1 base. CDR3 residues: CASSEGASGGGTDTQYF. CDR3 DNA: TGTGCCAGCAGTGAAGGGGCTAGCGGGGGGGGCACAGATACGCAGTATTTT.

V is TRBV4-2 and J is TRBJ2-1, with 7 bases aligning to TRBD2. This CDR3 has 16 residues. The germline CDR1 and CDR2 sequences are LGHNA and YNFKEQ. The V segment lost 1 base and the J segment 4 bases; nucleotides outside the gene matches: 7. The chain's CDR3 is CASSQGLGGGYNEQFF. Here the CDR3 DNA reads TGTGCCAGCAGCCAAGGTCTGGGCGGGGGTTACAATGAGCAGTTCTTC.

The CDR3 DNA sequence: TGTGCCAGCTCCCGTGGCTTACAAGAGACCCAGTACTTC. The encoded protein is CASSRGLQETQYF. V gene TRBV5-5 combines with J gene TRBJ2-5; no firm D call. Germline loops: CDR1 SGHKS, CDR2 YYEKEE (reference sequence). This CDR3 comprises 13 residues. V lost 7 bases, J lost 2 bases, and 12 bases lay in between.

The chain links TRBV19 to TRBJ1-6, with no clear D. Trimming cost V 4 bases and J 9 bases, with 10 bases left between them. CDR1 LNHDA and CDR2 SQIVND come from the germline V gene (reference sequence). This CDR3 spans 13 amino acids. CDR3 nucleotide sequence: TGTGCCAGTAGTACAGAGAGGCGTTCACCCCTCCACTTT. It encodes CASSTERRSPLHF.

V gene TRBV5-4 combines with J gene TRBJ2-3, with TRBD2 identical over 8 bases. J lost 2 bases, V lost 3 bases, and 5 bases had no gene match. The CDR3 runs to 15 residues. The V gene's germline CDR1 is SGHNT and CDR2 YYREEE (reference sequence). The CDR3 reads CASSWGLGDTDTQYF. The CDR3 region has the DNA TGTGCCAGCAGCTGGGGACTAGGGGACACAGATACGCAGTATTTT.

The chain is built from TRBV15 and TRBJ1-4, with 7 bases identical to TRBD1. V trimming: 8 bases; J trimming: 4 bases; junction bases outside the gene matches: 13. Germline V lookup: CDR1 LNHNV, CDR2 YYDKDF (reference sequence). CDR3 length equals 16 residues. The CDR3 coding sequence is TGTGCCACCGGTCTTACCCGGGACAGCCTTAATGAAAAACTGTTTTTT. This codes for CATGLTRDSLNEKLFF.

This clone was observed at least ten times. The rearrangement joins TRBV6-5 to TRBJ1-5; D is unresolved. There are 13 residues in the CDR3. Deletions cut 3 bases from V and 4 bases from J, with 7 bases between. Looked up from germline, CDR1 is MNHEY and CDR2 is SVGAGI. For the CDR3, the DNA is TGTGCCAGCAGTTATTCTGTAAATCAGCCCCAGCATTTT. Translating it yields CASSYSVNQPQHF.

The V and J genes are TRBV29-1 and TRBJ2-2, with 10 nucleotides matching TRBD1. Germline CDR1 is SQVTM and CDR2 is ANQGSEA. J was trimmed by 0 bases and V by 7 bases; bases with no gene match: 14. The length of the CDR3 is 18 residues. The CDR3 sequence is CSAKIGQGGVTNTGELFF. CDR3 in DNA: TGCAGCGCAAAAATCGGACAGGGGGGGGTTACGAACACCGGGGAGCTGTTTTTT.

J is TRBJ2-7 and V is TRBV12-5; TRBD1 aligns across 11 bases. Germline V gives CDR1 LGHNT, CDR2 FRNRAP. The CDR3 runs to 17 residues. The V and J ends lost 6 bases and 6 bases, in that order; junction bases with no gene match: 16. CDR3 in amino acids: CASGPGQGVKGSFEQYF. The DNA for the CDR3 is TGTGCTAGTGGGCCGGGACAGGGGGTAAAGGGGTCTTTCGAGCAGTACTTC.

This chain joins TRBV7-2 and TRBJ2-2; D gene unclear. CDR1 is SGHTA and CDR2 is FQGNSA in the germline V gene. The germline V and J ends were trimmed by 2 bases and 5 bases, with 6 bases remaining between them. This CDR3 comprises 13 residues. The DNA of the CDR3 is TGTGCCAGCAGCTTATATCGGACCGGGGAGCTGTTTTTT. Encoded protein: CASSLYRTGELFF.